This T cell receptor beta chain was sequenced for a study of persistence of HIV-infected CD4 T cells. Trimming pared 3 bases from V and 5 bases from J, leaving 11 bases between. The CDR3 runs 13 residues. Germline CDR1 reads SGHRS; CDR2 reads YFSETQ. General study findings and limits: Degenerate expanded CDR3beta sequences were enriched among CMV- and Gag-responding cells.

Note on this clone: The antigen is undetermined.

This was the immunoSEQ version 4 assay in survey mode. Measured with immunoSEQ multiplex PCR; TCRdb has only the in-frame clones, and not every one. The repertoire holds about 33,000 clones, with around 76% as singletons. The stimulus was lysate of CMV-infected fibroblasts, around 10 ug/mL. Memory cells lacking CD40L and CD69 with high CD45RO were sorted. Adults with HIV-1 started suppressive ART while chronically infected. The chain joins TRBV5-1 to TRBJ1-1; D remains unclear. This TCR came from an adult woman with HIV who was CMV-seropositive. Sequencing was performed on CD4+ T cells sorted from PBMCs after roughly 18-hour stimulation, taken from a patient who received antiretroviral therapy. The CDR3 bases are TGCGCCAGCAGCTCAGTGGTGTCGACTGAAGCTTTCTTT. Translated: CASSSVVSTEAFF.